The sequence of this T cell receptor (beta chain) was determined in a study of blood T cell repertoires in COVID-19. Study in general: There were acute and convalescent COVID-19 samples, and they came from the United States, Italy and Spain.

The repertoire was sequenced with immunoSEQ multiplex PCR; TCRdb's copy has only in-frame clones and lacks some. The sample has over 150,000 clones, about 80% seen once; the top ten hold approximately 10%. The clonotype was recovered from an older man with active or convalescent COVID-19. Sequenced sample: peripheral blood.

The CDR3 here is CASSTPRGGAGDTQYF. CDR3 sequence (DNA): TGTGCCAGCAGCACTCCGCGCGGGGGGGCAGGGGATACGCAGTATTTT. V gene TRBV7-2 combines with J gene TRBJ2-3; 9 bases align to TRBD2. CDR3 length equals 16 residues. Germline trimming cut 5 bases from V and 6 bases from J; bases unmatched to any gene: 12. Germline CDR1 is SGHTA and CDR2 is FQGNSA.